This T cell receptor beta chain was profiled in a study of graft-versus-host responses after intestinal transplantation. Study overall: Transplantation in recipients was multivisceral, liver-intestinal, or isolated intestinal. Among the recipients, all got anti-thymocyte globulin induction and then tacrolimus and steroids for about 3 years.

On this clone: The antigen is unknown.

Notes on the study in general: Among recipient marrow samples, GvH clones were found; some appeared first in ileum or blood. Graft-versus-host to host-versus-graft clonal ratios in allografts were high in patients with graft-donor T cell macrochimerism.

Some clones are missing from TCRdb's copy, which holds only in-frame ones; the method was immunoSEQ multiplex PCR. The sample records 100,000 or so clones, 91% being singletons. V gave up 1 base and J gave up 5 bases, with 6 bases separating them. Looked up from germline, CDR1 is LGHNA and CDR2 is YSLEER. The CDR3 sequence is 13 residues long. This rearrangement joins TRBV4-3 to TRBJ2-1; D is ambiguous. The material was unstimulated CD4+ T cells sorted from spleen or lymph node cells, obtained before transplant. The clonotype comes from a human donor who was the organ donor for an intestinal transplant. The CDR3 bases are TGCGCCAGCAGCCAAGCGGCGGACAATGAGCAGTTCTTC. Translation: CASSQAADNEQFF.